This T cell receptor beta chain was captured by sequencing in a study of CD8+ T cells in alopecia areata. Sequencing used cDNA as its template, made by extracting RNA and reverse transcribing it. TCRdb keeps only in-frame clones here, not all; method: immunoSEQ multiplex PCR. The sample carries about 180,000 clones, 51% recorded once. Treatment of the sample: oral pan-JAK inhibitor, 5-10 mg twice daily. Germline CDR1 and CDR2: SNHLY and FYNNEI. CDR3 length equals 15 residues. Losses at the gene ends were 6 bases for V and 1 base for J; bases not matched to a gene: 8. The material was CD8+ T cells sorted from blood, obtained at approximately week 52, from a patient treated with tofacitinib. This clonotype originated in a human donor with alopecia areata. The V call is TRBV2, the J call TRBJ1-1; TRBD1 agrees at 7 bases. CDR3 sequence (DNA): TGTGCCAGCAGCCCCGACAGGGACGAGAACACTGAAGCTTTCTTT. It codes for CASSPDRDENTEAFF.